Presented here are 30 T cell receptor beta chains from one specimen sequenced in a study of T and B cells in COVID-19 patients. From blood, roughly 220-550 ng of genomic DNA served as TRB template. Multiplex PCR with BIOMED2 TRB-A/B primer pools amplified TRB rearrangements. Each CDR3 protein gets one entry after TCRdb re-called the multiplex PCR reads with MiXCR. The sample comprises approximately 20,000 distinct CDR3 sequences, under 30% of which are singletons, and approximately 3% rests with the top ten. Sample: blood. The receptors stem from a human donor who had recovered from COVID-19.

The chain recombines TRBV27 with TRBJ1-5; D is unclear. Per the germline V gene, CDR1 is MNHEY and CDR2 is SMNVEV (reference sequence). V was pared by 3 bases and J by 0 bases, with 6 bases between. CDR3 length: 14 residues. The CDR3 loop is CASSLRDSNQPQHF. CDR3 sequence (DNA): TGTGCCAGCAGTTTGAGGGATAGCAATCAGCCCCAGCATTTT.

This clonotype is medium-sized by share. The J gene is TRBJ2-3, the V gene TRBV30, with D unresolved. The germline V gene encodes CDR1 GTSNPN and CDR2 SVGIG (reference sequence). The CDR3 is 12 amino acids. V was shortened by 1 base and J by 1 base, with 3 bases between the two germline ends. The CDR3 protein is CAWSGGTDTQYF. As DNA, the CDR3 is TGTGCCTGGAGTGGGGGCACAGATACGCAGTATTTT.

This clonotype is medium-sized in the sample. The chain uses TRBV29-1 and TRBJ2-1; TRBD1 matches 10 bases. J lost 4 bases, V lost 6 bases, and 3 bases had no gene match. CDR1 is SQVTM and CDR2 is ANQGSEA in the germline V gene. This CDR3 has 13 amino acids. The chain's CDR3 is CSVGTGAYNEQFF. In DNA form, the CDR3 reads TGCAGCGTCGGGACAGGGGCATACAATGAGCAGTTCTTC.

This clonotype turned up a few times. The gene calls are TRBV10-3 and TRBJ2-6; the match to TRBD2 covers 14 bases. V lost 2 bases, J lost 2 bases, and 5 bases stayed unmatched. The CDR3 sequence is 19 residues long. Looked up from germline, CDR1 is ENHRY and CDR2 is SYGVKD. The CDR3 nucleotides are TGTGCCATCAGTGAGATCGGACTAGCGGGAGGTCCTGGGGCCAACGTCCTGACTTTC. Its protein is CAISEIGLAGGPGANVLTF.

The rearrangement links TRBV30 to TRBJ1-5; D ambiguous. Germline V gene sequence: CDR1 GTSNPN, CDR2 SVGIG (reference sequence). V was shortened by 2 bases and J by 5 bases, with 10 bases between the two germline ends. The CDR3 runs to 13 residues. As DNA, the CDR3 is TGTGCCTGGAGTAGGAGGATTGATCAGCCCCAGCATTTT. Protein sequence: CAWSRRIDQPQHF.

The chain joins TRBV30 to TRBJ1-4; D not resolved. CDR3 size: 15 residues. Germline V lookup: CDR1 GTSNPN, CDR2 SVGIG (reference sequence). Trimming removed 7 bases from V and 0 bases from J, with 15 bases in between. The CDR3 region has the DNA TGTGCCTCATTCGGGAATCAGGCAACTAATGAAAAACTGTTTTTT. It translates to CASFGNQATNEKLFF.

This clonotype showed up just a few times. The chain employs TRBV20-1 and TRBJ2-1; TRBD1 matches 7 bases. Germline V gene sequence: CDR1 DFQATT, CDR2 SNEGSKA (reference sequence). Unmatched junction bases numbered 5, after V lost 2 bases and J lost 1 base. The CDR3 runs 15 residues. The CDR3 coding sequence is TGCAGTGCTAGACCCGGGACAGTGTCCTACAATGAGCAGTTCTTC. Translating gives CSARPGTVSYNEQFF.

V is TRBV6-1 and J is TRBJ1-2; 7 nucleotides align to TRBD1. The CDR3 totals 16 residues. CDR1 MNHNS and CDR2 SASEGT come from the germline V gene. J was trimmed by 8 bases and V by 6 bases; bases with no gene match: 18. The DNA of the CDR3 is TGTGCCAGCAGCAACTACAGGGGCGTGATCATTAAAGGCTACACCTTC. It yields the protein CASSNYRGVIIKGYTF.

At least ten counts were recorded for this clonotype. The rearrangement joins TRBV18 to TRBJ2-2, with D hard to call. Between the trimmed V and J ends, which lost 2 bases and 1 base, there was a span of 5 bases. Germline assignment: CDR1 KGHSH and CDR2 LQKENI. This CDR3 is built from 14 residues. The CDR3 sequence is CASSPFGNTGELFF. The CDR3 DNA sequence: TGTGCCAGCTCACCATTTGGGAACACCGGGGAGCTGTTTTTT.

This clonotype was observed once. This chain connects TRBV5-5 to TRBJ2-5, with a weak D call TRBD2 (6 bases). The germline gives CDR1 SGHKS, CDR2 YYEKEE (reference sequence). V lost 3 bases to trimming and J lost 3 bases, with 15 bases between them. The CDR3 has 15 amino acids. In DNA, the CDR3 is TGTGCCAGCAGCTCCGGGATCAAGCGGGAAGAGACCCAGTACTTC. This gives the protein CASSSGIKREETQYF.

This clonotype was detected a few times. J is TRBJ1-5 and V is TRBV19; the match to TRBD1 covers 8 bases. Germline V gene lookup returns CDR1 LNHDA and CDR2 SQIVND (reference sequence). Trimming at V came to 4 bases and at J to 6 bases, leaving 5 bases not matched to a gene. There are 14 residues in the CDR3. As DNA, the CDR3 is TGTGCCAGTAGTACCACAGGGGGTTCTCAGCCCCAGCATTTT. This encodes CASSTTGGSQPQHF.

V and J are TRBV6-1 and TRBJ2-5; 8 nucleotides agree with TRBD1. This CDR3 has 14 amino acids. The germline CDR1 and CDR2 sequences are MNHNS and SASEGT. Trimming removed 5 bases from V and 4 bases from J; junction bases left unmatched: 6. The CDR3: CASSLGQGRETQYF. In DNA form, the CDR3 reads TGTGCCAGCAGTCTAGGACAGGGTCGAGAGACCCAGTACTTC.

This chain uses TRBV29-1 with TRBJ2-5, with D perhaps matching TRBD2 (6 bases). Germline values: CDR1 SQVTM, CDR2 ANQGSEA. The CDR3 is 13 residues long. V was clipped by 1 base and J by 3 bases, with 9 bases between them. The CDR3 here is CSVEAGLEETQYF. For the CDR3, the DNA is TGCAGCGTTGAAGCGGGACTGGAAGAGACCCAGTACTTC.

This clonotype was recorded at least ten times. CDR3 nucleotide sequence: TGTGCCAGTAGTATCGGACAGGGGGGTAGTGAGCAGTTCTTC. Residues: CASSIGQGGSEQFF. This chain uses TRBV19 with TRBJ2-1, with 10 positions matching TRBD1. CDR1 is LNHDA, CDR2 SQIVND, per germline (reference sequence). Trimming at V came to 3 bases and at J to 9 bases, leaving 5 bases not matched to a gene. This CDR3 has 14 residues.

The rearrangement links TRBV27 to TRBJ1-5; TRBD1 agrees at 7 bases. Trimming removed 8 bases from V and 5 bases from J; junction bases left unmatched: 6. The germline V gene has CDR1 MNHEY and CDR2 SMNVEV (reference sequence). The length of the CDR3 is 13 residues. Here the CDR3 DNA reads TGTGCCAGCGCTTGGACAGGTGATCAGCCCCAGCATTTT. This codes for CASAWTGDQPQHF.

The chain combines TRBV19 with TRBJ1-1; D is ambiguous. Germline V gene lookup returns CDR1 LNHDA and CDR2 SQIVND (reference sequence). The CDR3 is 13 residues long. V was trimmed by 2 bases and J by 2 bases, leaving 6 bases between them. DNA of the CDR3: TGTGCCAGTAGTATACAAGAAAACACTGAAGCTTTCTTT. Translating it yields CASSIQENTEAFF.

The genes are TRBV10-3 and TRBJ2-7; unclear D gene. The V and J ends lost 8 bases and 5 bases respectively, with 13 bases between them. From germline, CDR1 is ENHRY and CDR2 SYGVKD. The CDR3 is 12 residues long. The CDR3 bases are TGTGCCATCGAAGACCCCCAGGACGAGCAGTACTTC. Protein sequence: CAIEDPQDEQYF.

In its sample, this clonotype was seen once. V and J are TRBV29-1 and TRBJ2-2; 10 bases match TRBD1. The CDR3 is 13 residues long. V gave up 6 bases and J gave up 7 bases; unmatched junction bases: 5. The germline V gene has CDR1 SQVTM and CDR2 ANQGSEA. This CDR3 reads CSVGQGGIGELFF. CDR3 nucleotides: TGCAGCGTCGGACAGGGGGGGATCGGGGAGCTGTTTTTT.

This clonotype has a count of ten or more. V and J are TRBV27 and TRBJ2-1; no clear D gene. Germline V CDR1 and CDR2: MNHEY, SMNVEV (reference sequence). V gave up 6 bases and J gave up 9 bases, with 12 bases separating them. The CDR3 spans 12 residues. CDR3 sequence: CASRPLGSEQFF. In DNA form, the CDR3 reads TGTGCCAGCAGACCTCTAGGAAGTGAGCAGTTCTTC.

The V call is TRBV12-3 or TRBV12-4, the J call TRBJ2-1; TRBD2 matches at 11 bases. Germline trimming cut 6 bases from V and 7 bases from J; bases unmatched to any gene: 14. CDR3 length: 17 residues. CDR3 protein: CASSPWVAGGPGNEQFF. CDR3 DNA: TGTGCCAGCAGCCCATGGGTAGCGGGAGGGCCTGGGAATGAGCAGTTCTTC.

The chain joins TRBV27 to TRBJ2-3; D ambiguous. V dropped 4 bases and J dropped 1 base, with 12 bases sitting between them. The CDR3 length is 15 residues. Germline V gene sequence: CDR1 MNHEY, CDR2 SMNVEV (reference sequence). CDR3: CASSSLEPRTDTQYF. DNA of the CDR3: TGTGCCAGCAGTTCCCTCGAACCGCGCACAGATACGCAGTATTTT.

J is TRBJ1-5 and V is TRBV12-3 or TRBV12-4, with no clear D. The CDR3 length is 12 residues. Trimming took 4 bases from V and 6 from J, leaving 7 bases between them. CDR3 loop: CASSSLPQPQHF. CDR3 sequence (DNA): TGTGCCAGCAGTTCCCTTCCTCAGCCCCAGCATTTT.

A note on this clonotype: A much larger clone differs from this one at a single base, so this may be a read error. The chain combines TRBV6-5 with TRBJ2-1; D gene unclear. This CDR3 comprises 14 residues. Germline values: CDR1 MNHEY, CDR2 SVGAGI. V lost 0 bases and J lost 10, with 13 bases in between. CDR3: CASSYSSRHYEQFF. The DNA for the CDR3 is TGTGCCAGCAGTTACTCGTCCAGACACTACGAGCAGTTCTTC.

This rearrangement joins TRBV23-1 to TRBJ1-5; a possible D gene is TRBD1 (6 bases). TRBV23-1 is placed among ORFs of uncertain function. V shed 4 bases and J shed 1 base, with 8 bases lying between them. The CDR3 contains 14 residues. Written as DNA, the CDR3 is TGCGCCAGCAGTCCACAGGGAAGCAATCAGCCCCAGCATTTT. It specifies CASSPQGSNQPQHF.

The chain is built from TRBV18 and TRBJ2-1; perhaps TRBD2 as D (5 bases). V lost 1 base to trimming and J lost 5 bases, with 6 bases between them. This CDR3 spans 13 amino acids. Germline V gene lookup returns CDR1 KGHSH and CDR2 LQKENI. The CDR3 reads CASSPRRDNEQFF. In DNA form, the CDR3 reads TGTGCCAGCTCACCACGGCGGGACAATGAGCAGTTCTTC.

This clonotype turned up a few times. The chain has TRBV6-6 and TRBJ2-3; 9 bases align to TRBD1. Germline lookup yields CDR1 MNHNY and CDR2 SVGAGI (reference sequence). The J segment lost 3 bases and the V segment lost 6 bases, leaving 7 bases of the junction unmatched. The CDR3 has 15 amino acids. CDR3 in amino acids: CASRNGQGRTDTQYF. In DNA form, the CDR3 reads TGTGCCAGCAGAAATGGACAGGGGAGGACAGATACGCAGTATTTT.

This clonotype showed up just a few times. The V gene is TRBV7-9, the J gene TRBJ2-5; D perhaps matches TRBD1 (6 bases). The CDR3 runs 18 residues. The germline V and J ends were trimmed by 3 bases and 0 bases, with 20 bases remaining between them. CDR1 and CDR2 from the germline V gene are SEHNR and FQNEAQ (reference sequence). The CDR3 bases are TGTGCCAGCAGCTTGGGGCTTCGTGGGGGCCCGTACCAAGAGACCCAGTACTTC. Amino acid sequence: CASSLGLRGGPYQETQYF.

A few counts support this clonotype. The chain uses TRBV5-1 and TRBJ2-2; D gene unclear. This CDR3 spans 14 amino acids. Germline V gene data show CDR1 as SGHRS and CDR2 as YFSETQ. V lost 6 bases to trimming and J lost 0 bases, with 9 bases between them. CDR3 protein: CASKAATNTGELFF. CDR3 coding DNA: TGCGCCAGCAAGGCGGCGACGAACACCGGGGAGCTGTTTTTT.

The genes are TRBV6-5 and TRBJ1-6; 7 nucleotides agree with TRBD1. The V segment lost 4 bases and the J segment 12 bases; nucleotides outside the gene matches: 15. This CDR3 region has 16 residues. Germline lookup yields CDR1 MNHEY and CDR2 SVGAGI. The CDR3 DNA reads TGTGCCAGCAGTTCCCCCCGGGACAGTCCTTTTGGACCCCTCCACTTT. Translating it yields CASSSPRDSPFGPLHF.

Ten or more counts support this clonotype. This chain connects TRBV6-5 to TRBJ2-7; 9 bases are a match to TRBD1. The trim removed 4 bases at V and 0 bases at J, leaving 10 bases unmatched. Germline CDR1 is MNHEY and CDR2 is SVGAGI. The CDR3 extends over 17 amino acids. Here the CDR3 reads CASSFSSGTGISYEQYF. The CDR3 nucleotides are TGTGCCAGCAGTTTTTCCTCCGGGACAGGGATCTCCTACGAGCAGTACTTC.